The 15 T cell receptor beta chains given below trace back to one sample, sequenced in a study of cytomegalovirus exposure and HLA in healthy donors. The PCR contained 60 Vbeta and 13 Jbeta primers. Assay used: immunoSEQ multiplex PCR; TCRdb lists only in-frame clones, some missing. The sample has some 190,000 clones; about 84% are singletons. Material for sequencing was PBMCs. These receptors all stem from a woman aged 25-40 years in good health and CMV-seropositive.

This clone occurred once. The chain uses TRBV19 and TRBJ2-1, with TRBD2 matching over 8 bases. Trimming cost V 0 bases and J 5 bases; bases outside gene matches: 6. The V gene's germline CDR1 is LNHDA and CDR2 SQIVND (reference sequence). CDR3 length equals 16 residues. CDR3 DNA sequence: TGTGCCAGTAGTATAGATGGCGGGGGGACCAACAATGAGCAGTTCTTC. Translated, it gives CASSIDGGGTNNEQFF.

This clone was seen only a few times. The chain joins TRBV7-8 to TRBJ1-5; 7 bases line up with TRBD1. The length of the CDR3 is 15 residues. The J segment lost 7 bases and the V segment lost 0 bases, leaving 6 bases of the junction unmatched. Germline V gene data show CDR1 as SGHVS and CDR2 as FQNEAQ. CDR3 amino acids: CASSLARQGGQPQHF. CDR3 in DNA: TGTGCCAGCAGCTTAGCCCGACAGGGAGGCCAGCCCCAGCATTTT. Full variable domain (missing parts from reference TRBV7-8 and TRBJ1-5): GAGVSQSPRYKVAKRGQDVALRCDPISGHVSLFWYQQALGQGPEFLTYFQNEAQLDKSGLPSDRFFAERPEGSVSTLKIQRTQQEDSAVYLCASSLARQGGQPQHFGDGTRLSIL.

The V call is TRBV28, the J call TRBJ2-7; possible D gene TRBD1, 6 bases. V was pared by 6 bases and J by 2 bases, with 14 bases between. The CDR3 is 14 amino acids. From germline, CDR1 is MDHEN and CDR2 SYDVKM. CDR3 loop: CASSDRTETYEQYF. The CDR3, as DNA: TGTGCCAGCAGCGATCGGACAGAAACCTACGAGCAGTACTTC.

The V call is TRBV2, the J call TRBJ1-1; tentatively, D is TRBD1 (6 bases). Looked up from germline, CDR1 is SNHLY and CDR2 is FYNNEI. CDR3 size: 15 residues. V was pared by 1 base and J by 4 bases, with 13 bases between. The CDR3 loop reads CASSEVGGRATEAFF. The CDR3 nucleotides are TGTGCCAGCAGTGAAGTGGGGGGGCGCGCCACTGAAGCTTTCTTT.

V usage is TRBV5-6 and J usage is TRBJ2-3; TRBD2 matches at 8 bases. This CDR3 is built from 16 residues. Germline trimming cut 4 bases from V and 0 bases from J; bases unmatched to any gene: 7. Germline CDR1 is SGHDT and CDR2 is YYEEEE. The CDR3 nucleotides are TGTGCCAGCAGCATCGCACTAGCGGAGAGCACAGATACGCAGTATTTT. This translates into CASSIALAESTDTQYF.

The genes are TRBV6-1 and TRBJ2-2; maybe TRBD2 (6 bases). V was cut by 4 bases and J by 6 bases, with 9 bases left in between. Germline CDR1 and CDR2: MNHNS and SASEGT. This CDR3 is 13 amino acids long. The CDR3 here is CASSVWRAGELFF. CDR3 nucleotide sequence: TGTGCCAGCAGTGTCTGGAGGGCCGGGGAGCTGTTTTTT.

This chain connects TRBV7-9 to TRBJ2-3; the D gene is possibly TRBD2 (5 bases). V was clipped by 3 bases and J by 0 bases, with 7 bases between them. Germline V lookup: CDR1 SEHNR, CDR2 FQNEAQ (reference sequence). This CDR3 contains 14 residues. The DNA for the CDR3 is TGTGCCAGCAGCTTTCCGGGGAGCACAGATACGCAGTATTTT. Protein: CASSFPGSTDTQYF.

This chain connects TRBV29-1 to TRBJ1-2; D might be TRBD1 (5 bases). The germline CDR1 and CDR2 sequences are SQVTM and ANQGSEA. Trimming left V 7 bases short and J 2 bases short, with 8 bases between. The CDR3 has 11 amino acids. CDR3 region: CSAGQNYGYTF. The CDR3, as DNA: TGCAGCGCCGGACAAAACTATGGCTACACCTTC.

The sample holds one count of this clone. The rearrangement uses TRBV18 and TRBJ2-3, with D uncertain. The germline V and J ends were trimmed by 3 bases and 0 bases, with 10 bases remaining between them. The CDR3 has 15 residues. From germline, CDR1 is KGHSH and CDR2 LQKENI. CDR3 nucleotides: TGTGCCAGCTCACCGTTGGGCCGTAGCACAGATACGCAGTATTTT. Encoded protein: CASSPLGRSTDTQYF.

This clone was found once. The V and J genes are TRBV6-1 and TRBJ1-2, with D unclear. Germline lookup yields CDR1 MNHNS and CDR2 SASEGT. This CDR3 has 13 residues. Trimming took off 7 bases at V and 7 bases at J, with 16 bases between the two ends. The CDR3 sequence is CASKVNSQIGYTF. The CDR3 region has the DNA TGTGCCAGCAAGGTTAACAGCCAGATTGGCTACACCTTC.

The chain has TRBV10-3 and TRBJ2-4, with 7 bases lining up with TRBD1. The CDR3 length is 14 residues. V lost 10 bases, J lost 0 bases, and 6 bases stayed unmatched. The V gene's germline CDR1 is ENHRY and CDR2 SYGVKD. This CDR3 reads CATGDSLAKNIQYF. The CDR3 DNA reads as TGTGCCACCGGGGACAGCTTAGCCAAAAACATTCAGTACTTC.

The chain couples TRBV28 to TRBJ2-7; 7 bases align to TRBD1. The CDR3 is 15 residues long. The junction had 7 bases not matched to a gene; V was cut back by 5 bases and J by 0 bases. Per the germline V gene, CDR1 is MDHEN and CDR2 is SYDVKM. CDR3 amino acids: CASSPTGESSYEQYF. For the CDR3, the DNA is TGTGCCAGCAGTCCCACAGGGGAGAGCTCCTACGAGCAGTACTTC.

This sequence joins TRBV5-6 and TRBJ1-2, with D possibly being TRBD1 (5 bases). The CDR3 runs to 13 residues. Germline assignment: CDR1 SGHDT and CDR2 YYEEEE. Between the trimmed V and J ends, which lost 7 bases and 1 base, there was a span of 11 bases. The CDR3 is CASAPGGNYGYTF. The CDR3 DNA sequence: TGTGCCAGCGCTCCCGGGGGTAACTATGGCTACACCTTC.

V and J are TRBV28 and TRBJ2-1, with 8 nucleotides matching TRBD2. From germline, CDR1 is MDHEN and CDR2 SYDVKM. J lost 7 bases, V lost 5 bases, and 7 bases had no gene match. This CDR3 contains 14 residues. The CDR3 loop is CASSVPSGSNEQFF. As DNA, the CDR3 is TGTGCCAGCAGTGTCCCGAGCGGGAGTAATGAGCAGTTCTTC.

This clone showed up just once. This sequence joins TRBV5-8 and TRBJ1-4; TRBD1 matches at 10 bases. Germline CDR1 and CDR2: SGHTS and YDEGEE. Trimming took 0 bases from V and 8 from J; bases not matched to a gene: 4. This CDR3 has 15 residues. DNA for the CDR3: TGTGCCAGCAGCTTGGCCGGGACAGGGGTGGAAAAACTGTTTTTT. Translated: CASSLAGTGVEKLFF.